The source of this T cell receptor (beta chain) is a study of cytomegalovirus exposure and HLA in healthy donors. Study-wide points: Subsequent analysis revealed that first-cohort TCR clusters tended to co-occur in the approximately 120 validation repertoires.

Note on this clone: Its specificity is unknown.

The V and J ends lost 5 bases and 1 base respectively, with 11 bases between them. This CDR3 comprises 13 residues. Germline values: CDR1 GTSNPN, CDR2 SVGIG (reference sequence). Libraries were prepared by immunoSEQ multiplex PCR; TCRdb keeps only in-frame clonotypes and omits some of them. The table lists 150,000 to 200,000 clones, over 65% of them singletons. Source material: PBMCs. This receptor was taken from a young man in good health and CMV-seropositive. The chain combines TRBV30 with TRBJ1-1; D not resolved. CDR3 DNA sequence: TGTGCCTGGGTAGGAGTGAGGAACACTGAAGCTTTCTTT. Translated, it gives CAWVGVRNTEAFF.